This is a list of T cell receptor beta chains from one sample in a study of Ad26.COV2.S vaccination and SARS-CoV-2 variants. Assay: immunoSEQ multiplex PCR; the TCRdb copy retains only in-frame clones and omits some. The top ten hold roughly 3.6% of the sample, which has roughly 320,000 clones, 80% to 90% seen once. Sequences were derived from peripheral blood, sampled in a trial of Ad26.COV2.S vaccine versus placebo. These receptors originate from a person aged 18-65 years who received the Ad26.COV2.S COVID-19 vaccine or a placebo. The CDR3 runs from the conserved cysteine through the conserved F or W. D genes are given only for firm matches. Only part of the rows carry a size: once, few, many, or a class if the clone is expanded.

clone_size: .
j_call: TRBJ1-4
d_call: .
v_call: TRBV4-1
cdr3_nt: TGCGCCAGCAGCCAAACGAGACAGCGACTTGAAAAACTGTTTTTT
cdr3_aa: CASSQTRQRLEKLFF

clone_size: once
j_call: TRBJ1-4
d_call: TRBD1
v_call: TRBV7-2
cdr3_nt: TGTGCCAGCAGCTTAGCCGGGACAGGGGGAGAAAAACTGTTTTTT
cdr3_aa: CASSLAGTGGEKLFF

clone_size: .
j_call: TRBJ2-2
d_call: .
v_call: TRBV7-9
cdr3_nt: TGTGCCAGCAGCTACCGGGATCCACTAATCACCGGGGAGCTGTTTTTT
cdr3_aa: CASSYRDPLITGELFF

clone_size: .
j_call: TRBJ2-2
d_call: .
v_call: TRBV6-2/TRBV6-3
cdr3_nt: TGTGCCAGCAGTTTAATAGGGGGCACCGGGGAGCTGTTTTTT
cdr3_aa: CASSLIGGTGELFF

clone_size: .
j_call: TRBJ1-1
d_call: TRBD1
v_call: TRBV2
cdr3_nt: TGTGCCAGCACCACGCGGTCGGGACAGCAATTCTTT
cdr3_aa: CASTTRSGQQFF

clone_size: once
j_call: TRBJ2-3
d_call: .
v_call: TRBV12-5
cdr3_nt: TGTGCTAGTGGTTTAAGAGGGCCCGGAGGGGGGGAGCAGTATTTT
cdr3_aa: CASGLRGPGGGEQYF

clone_size: once
j_call: TRBJ2-3
d_call: .
v_call: TRBV7-3
cdr3_nt: TGTGCCAGCAGCCGGGCGGGGACCTACACAGATACGCAGTATTTT
cdr3_aa: CASSRAGTYTDTQYF

clone_size: .
j_call: TRBJ2-7
d_call: .
v_call: TRBV30
cdr3_nt: TGTGCCTGGAGTATTGGGGACACCTACGAGCAGTACTTC
cdr3_aa: CAWSIGDTYEQYF

clone_size: once
j_call: TRBJ1-4
d_call: .
v_call: TRBV6-5
cdr3_nt: TGTGCCAGCAGGGCCCAGGCATTTGAAAAACTGTTTTTT
cdr3_aa: CASRAQAFEKLFF

clone_size: .
j_call: TRBJ2-7
d_call: TRBD1
v_call: TRBV9
cdr3_nt: TGTGCCAGCAGCGTCCGGACAGGATCCTACGAGCAGTACTTC
cdr3_aa: CASSVRTGSYEQYF

clone_size: .
j_call: TRBJ2-5
d_call: TRBD2
v_call: TRBV7-8
cdr3_nt: TGTGCCAGCAGCTTATTCTCCCTAGCGGGGGGTGAGACCCAGTACTTC
cdr3_aa: CASSLFSLAGGETQYF

clone_size: .
j_call: TRBJ1-6
d_call: .
v_call: TRBV5-8
cdr3_nt: TGTGCCAGCAGCTTGATAGTCAAAAATTCACCCCTCCACTTT
cdr3_aa: CASSLIVKNSPLHF

clone_size: few
j_call: TRBJ2-2
d_call: TRBD1
v_call: TRBV3-1/TRBV3-2
cdr3_nt: TGTGCCAGCAGCACAGGGACAGGGCGGATTGCCGGGGAGCTGTTTTTT
cdr3_aa: CASSTGTGRIAGELFF

clone_size: .
j_call: TRBJ2-3
d_call: .
v_call: TRBV5-1
cdr3_nt: TGCGCCAGCAGCTCGGACAGAGGGGCAGATACGCAGTATTTT
cdr3_aa: CASSSDRGADTQYF

clone_size: once
j_call: TRBJ1-5
d_call: .
v_call: TRBV9
cdr3_nt: TGTGCCAGCAGCGGGGGGCTAGGCAATCAGCCCCAGCATTTT
cdr3_aa: CASSGGLGNQPQHF

clone_size: .
j_call: TRBJ2-7
d_call: .
v_call: TRBV3-1/TRBV3-2
cdr3_nt: TGTGCCAGCAGCCAAGACCACCCCTACGAGCAGTACTTC
cdr3_aa: CASSQDHPYEQYF

clone_size: .
j_call: TRBJ2-1
d_call: TRBD1
v_call: TRBV7-2
cdr3_nt: TGTGCCAGCAGCCTTTCCCGACAGGGGGCTGGGGAGCAGTTCTTC
cdr3_aa: CASSLSRQGAGEQFF

clone_size: .
j_call: TRBJ2-5
d_call: .
v_call: TRBV13
cdr3_nt: TGTGCCAGCAGCTATGAGAGGAGACAAGAGACCCAGTACTTC
cdr3_aa: CASSYERRQETQYF

clone_size: .
j_call: TRBJ2-3
d_call: TRBD1
v_call: TRBV7-9
cdr3_nt: TGTGCCAGCAGCTTATACCGGGGACAGGGATCAGCGCAGTATTTT
cdr3_aa: CASSLYRGQGSAQYF

clone_size: .
j_call: TRBJ1-5
d_call: .
v_call: TRBV3-1/TRBV3-2
cdr3_nt: TGTGCCAGCAGCCAAGATTCGGGACCCTTCAATCAGCCCCAGCATTTT
cdr3_aa: CASSQDSGPFNQPQHF

clone_size: .
j_call: TRBJ2-7
d_call: .
v_call: TRBV2
cdr3_nt: TGTGCCAGCATTGTGACCGGCGAGCAGTACTTC
cdr3_aa: CASIVTGEQYF

clone_size: .
j_call: TRBJ1-2
d_call: .
v_call: TRBV30
cdr3_nt: TGTGCCTGGAGGCGAACGAGCTATGGCTACACCTTC
cdr3_aa: CAWRRTSYGYTF

clone_size: .
j_call: TRBJ2-4
d_call: .
v_call: TRBV9
cdr3_nt: TGTGCCAGCAGCCCGGAGGACAGTGGAGGAATTGACATTCAGTACTTC
cdr3_aa: CASSPEDSGGIDIQYF

clone_size: .
j_call: TRBJ2-1
d_call: TRBD2
v_call: TRBV4-3
cdr3_nt: TGCGCCAGCAGCCAAGACATATCGGGAGGCGAGCAGTTCTTC
cdr3_aa: CASSQDISGGEQFF

clone_size: .
j_call: TRBJ1-6
d_call: TRBD1
v_call: TRBV19
cdr3_nt: TGTGCCAGTGAGACAGGGGGCAATTCACCCCTCCACTTT
cdr3_aa: CASETGGNSPLHF

clone_size: .
j_call: TRBJ2-5
d_call: TRBD2
v_call: TRBV9
cdr3_nt: TGTGCCAGCAGCGTAGCGGGGGGACCGGGTGAGACCCAGTACTTC
cdr3_aa: CASSVAGGPGETQYF

clone_size: few
j_call: TRBJ1-5
d_call: TRBD1
v_call: TRBV7-2
cdr3_nt: TGTGCCAGTGCCACAGGGGGCGAACAGCCCCAGCATTTT
cdr3_aa: CASATGGEQPQHF

clone_size: .
j_call: TRBJ1-2
d_call: .
v_call: TRBV6-2/TRBV6-3
cdr3_nt: TGTGCCAGCAGTTACGTTCCTGGACAGTCCAACTATGGCTACACCTTC
cdr3_aa: CASSYVPGQSNYGYTF

clone_size: once
j_call: TRBJ2-5
d_call: .
v_call: TRBV3-1/TRBV3-2
cdr3_nt: TGTGCCAGCAGCCTTGATCAAAGTTCCGGAGAGACCCAGTACTTC
cdr3_aa: CASSLDQSSGETQYF

clone_size: .
j_call: TRBJ2-7
d_call: .
v_call: TRBV5-4
cdr3_nt: TGTGCCAGCAGCGGAACGGGGAGAGGGTCCTACGAGCAGTACTTC
cdr3_aa: CASSGTGRGSYEQYF

clone_size: .
j_call: TRBJ1-3
d_call: .
v_call: TRBV7-9
cdr3_nt: TGTGCCAGCAGCTTACCAGGACGAAGGCAGAGTCCCTCTGGAAACACCATATATTTT
cdr3_aa: CASSLPGRRQSPSGNTIYF

clone_size: .
j_call: TRBJ1-1
d_call: .
v_call: TRBV11-3
cdr3_nt: TGTGCCAGCAGGGGAACGAACACTGAAGCTTTCTTT
cdr3_aa: CASRGTNTEAFF

clone_size: once
j_call: TRBJ1-2
d_call: .
v_call: TRBV4-3
cdr3_nt: TGCGCCAGCAGCCAAGAGTGGCAGGGATCATATGGCTACACCTTC
cdr3_aa: CASSQEWQGSYGYTF

clone_size: .
j_call: TRBJ1-5
d_call: .
v_call: TRBV5-1
cdr3_nt: TGCGCCATACTTGGGGGCCCGCTTAGCAATCAGCCCCAGCATTTT
cdr3_aa: CAILGGPLSNQPQHF

clone_size: .
j_call: TRBJ2-5
d_call: .
v_call: TRBV15
cdr3_nt: TGTGCCACCAGCAGAGCGGGGGGCCAGGGAGAGACCCAGTACTTC
cdr3_aa: CATSRAGGQGETQYF

clone_size: .
j_call: TRBJ2-3
d_call: .
v_call: TRBV5-1
cdr3_nt: TGCGCCAGCAGCTTGCGTTCAGGGCCTTCCGCAGATACGCAGTATTTT
cdr3_aa: CASSLRSGPSADTQYF

clone_size: .
j_call: TRBJ2-7
d_call: .
v_call: TRBV6-1
cdr3_nt: TGTGCCAGCAGTGAACGGGCAGACCCCTACGAGCAGTACTTC
cdr3_aa: CASSERADPYEQYF

clone_size: .
j_call: TRBJ2-7
d_call: .
v_call: TRBV5-1
cdr3_nt: TGCGCCAGCAGCCCCAGCGGAACAGGCTCCTACGAGCAGTACTTC
cdr3_aa: CASSPSGTGSYEQYF

clone_size: .
j_call: TRBJ2-7
d_call: .
v_call: TRBV15
cdr3_nt: TGTGCCACCAGCAGGGACACAGCCCGGGACATCTCCTACGAGCAGTACTTC
cdr3_aa: CATSRDTARDISYEQYF

clone_size: .
j_call: TRBJ1-4
d_call: .
v_call: TRBV7-9
cdr3_nt: TGTGCCAGCAACCCGTCGGGGGGCGTAGAGGAAAAACTGTTTTTT
cdr3_aa: CASNPSGGVEEKLFF

clone_size: .
j_call: TRBJ2-7
d_call: .
v_call: TRBV5-1
cdr3_nt: TGCGCCAGCAGCTTTAGGGGAAGTGGCTACGAGCAGTACTTC
cdr3_aa: CASSFRGSGYEQYF

clone_size: .
j_call: TRBJ1-2
d_call: TRBD1
v_call: TRBV6-5
cdr3_nt: TGTGCCAGCAGGCCGAATCGACAGGGCGTCTATGGCTACACCTTC
cdr3_aa: CASRPNRQGVYGYTF

clone_size: .
j_call: TRBJ2-7
d_call: .
v_call: TRBV7-2
cdr3_nt: TGTGCCAGCAACCTAGCAGGTCTGGAAACCTACGAGCAGTACTTC
cdr3_aa: CASNLAGLETYEQYF

clone_size: once
j_call: TRBJ1-1
d_call: .
v_call: TRBV27
cdr3_nt: TGTGCCACCATCAACACTCTGAACACTGAAGCTTTCTTT
cdr3_aa: CATINTLNTEAFF

clone_size: .
j_call: TRBJ2-7
d_call: TRBD1
v_call: TRBV7-3
cdr3_nt: TGTGCCAGCAGCCTTGACAGGGGCAACGAGCAGTACTTC
cdr3_aa: CASSLDRGNEQYF

clone_size: .
j_call: TRBJ1-6
d_call: TRBD1
v_call: TRBV5-4
cdr3_nt: TGTGCCAGCAGCCCACAGGGGGCGGCTTCTAATTCACCCCTCCACTTT
cdr3_aa: CASSPQGAASNSPLHF

clone_size: .
j_call: TRBJ2-7
d_call: TRBD1
v_call: TRBV30
cdr3_nt: TGTGCCGCGACAGGGGAAACCTACGAGCAGTACTTC
cdr3_aa: CAATGETYEQYF

clone_size: .
j_call: TRBJ1-6
d_call: TRBD1
v_call: TRBV6-5
cdr3_nt: TGTGCCAGTCACCGGGACAGGGATTCACCCCTCCACTTT
cdr3_aa: CASHRDRDSPLHF

clone_size: once
j_call: TRBJ1-2
d_call: .
v_call: TRBV7-9
cdr3_nt: TGTGCCAGCAGCCCCTCCGGGAACCATGGCTACACCTTC
cdr3_aa: CASSPSGNHGYTF

clone_size: .
j_call: TRBJ2-5
d_call: TRBD2
v_call: TRBV9
cdr3_nt: TGTGCCAGCAGCGATCCAGCGGGGGGCATACAAGAGACCCAGTACTTC
cdr3_aa: CASSDPAGGIQETQYF

clone_size: .
j_call: TRBJ1-1
d_call: .
v_call: TRBV15
cdr3_nt: TGTGCCACTACCCAATCAGCGAACACTGAAGCTTTCTTT
cdr3_aa: CATTQSANTEAFF

clone_size: .
j_call: TRBJ1-5
d_call: .
v_call: TRBV4-3
cdr3_nt: TGCGCCAGCAGCCAAGATGTCGCAGATCAGCCCCAGCATTTT
cdr3_aa: CASSQDVADQPQHF

clone_size: .
j_call: TRBJ1-2
d_call: .
v_call: TRBV3-1/TRBV3-2
cdr3_nt: TGTGCCAGCAGCCCATCCCCAAGGTATGGCTACACCTTC
cdr3_aa: CASSPSPRYGYTF